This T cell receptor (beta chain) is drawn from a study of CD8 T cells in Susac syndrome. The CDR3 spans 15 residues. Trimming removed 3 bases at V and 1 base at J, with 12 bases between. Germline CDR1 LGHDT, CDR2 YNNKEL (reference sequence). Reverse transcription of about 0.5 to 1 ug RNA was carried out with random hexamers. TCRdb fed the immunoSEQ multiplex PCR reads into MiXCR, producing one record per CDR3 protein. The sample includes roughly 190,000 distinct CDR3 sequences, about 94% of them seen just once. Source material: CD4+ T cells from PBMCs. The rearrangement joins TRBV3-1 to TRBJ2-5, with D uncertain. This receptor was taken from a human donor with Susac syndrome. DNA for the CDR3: TGTGCCAGCAGCCATCTTAGAGCCACCCAAGAGACCCAGTACTTC. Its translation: CASSHLRATQETQYF.